This T cell receptor beta chain was sequenced in a study of preoperative IRX-2 immunotherapy in early breast cancer (dated by TCRdb to between 2018 and 2021). From a lookup of the germline V gene (reference sequence), CDR1 and CDR2 are LNHDA and SQIVND. V has 5 bases trimmed and J has 0 bases trimmed; junction bases matching no gene number 2. The cysteine opens and the phenylalanine closes a CDR3 of 15 amino acids. Left in the record is the CDR3 DNA by itself, 45 bases read in frame from the first base. The treatment or condition tag for this specimen amounts to: preoperative locoregional IRX-2 cytokine immunotherapy. The samples were obtained from a phase Ib study that tested preoperative, locoregional IRX-2 cytokine immunotherapy designed to prime immune responses. Donors were patients with early-stage breast cancer who received IRX-2 before surgery. Receptors were amplified or captured by the immunoSEQ multiplex PCR assay. What TCRdb holds here is the immuneACCESS table cut down to in-frame rearrangements. Part of the clones is not present; checked against another copy, under half of the missing clones reflect an unresolved V gene, and the others are unexplained. The sample table shows roughly 43,000 clones, and about 95% are seen once. The top ten clonotypes cover about 1.6% of the sample.

As for this clone: The antigen it recognizes is unknown. Base qualities are not recorded, but no much larger clone differs from it by a single base.

The chain employs TRBV19 and TRBJ2-7, with TRBD2 matching 12 junction bases. Sequencing was performed on tumor tissue, taken after IRX-2 immunotherapy. The clonotype was recovered from a human donor with breast cancer. Read as DNA, the sequence is TGTGCCAGTAGTGCGGGACTAGCGGGCTCCTACGAGCAGTACTTC. This encodes CASSAGLAGSYEQYF.